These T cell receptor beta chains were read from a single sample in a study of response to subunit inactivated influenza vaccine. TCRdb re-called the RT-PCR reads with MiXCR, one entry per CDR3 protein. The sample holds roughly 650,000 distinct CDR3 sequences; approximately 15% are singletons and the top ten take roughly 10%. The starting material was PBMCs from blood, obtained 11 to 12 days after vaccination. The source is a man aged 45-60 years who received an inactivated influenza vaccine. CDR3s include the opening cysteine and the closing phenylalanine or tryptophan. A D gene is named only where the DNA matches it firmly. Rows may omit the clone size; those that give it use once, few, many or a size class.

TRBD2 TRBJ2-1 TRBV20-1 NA TGCAGTGCAAAGCCGAGCGGGGGGAGGGCGTACAATGAGCAGTTCTTC CSAKPSGGRAYNEQFF
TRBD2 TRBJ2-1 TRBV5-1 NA TGCGCCAGCAGCTTCACCCCTAGCGGGGGGGATAATGAGCAGTTCTTC CASSFTPSGGDNEQFF
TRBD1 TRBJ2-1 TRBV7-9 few TGTGCCAGCAACGACCATCCGGGACAGGTCTACAATGAGCAGTTCTTC CASNDHPGQVYNEQFF
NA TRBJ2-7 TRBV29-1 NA TGCAGCGTTGAAATACAGGGTATCCCCTCCTACGAGCAGTACTTC CSVEIQGIPSYEQYF
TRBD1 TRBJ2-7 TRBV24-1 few TGTGCCACCAGTGACCGGCGCGAGGGGGCGAGGGAGCAGTACTTC CATSDRREGAREQYF
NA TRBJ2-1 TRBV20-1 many TGCAGTGCTAGTCCCTTAGTGAGCTCCTACAATGAGCAGTTCTTC CSASPLVSSYNEQFF
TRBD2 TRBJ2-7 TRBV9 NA TGTGCCAGCAGCGTAGGCGGGAGGCCAACCTACGAGCAGTACTTC CASSVGGRPTYEQYF
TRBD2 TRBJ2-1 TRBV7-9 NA TGTGCCAGCAGCTCATTAAGCGGGGGGAAAAATGAGCAGTTCTTC CASSSLSGGKNEQFF
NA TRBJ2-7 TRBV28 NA TGTGCCAGCAGTTTCGCCAGGGGTAACTACGAGCAGTACTTC CASSFARGNYEQYF
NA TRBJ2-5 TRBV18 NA TGTGCCAGCTCACCACGGAGGGGCAGGGCCGGAGGAGAGACCCAGTACTTC CASSPRRGRAGGETQYF
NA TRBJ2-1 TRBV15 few TGTGCCACCACCTTTGGACAGACCAATGAGCAGTTCTTC CATTFGQTNEQFF
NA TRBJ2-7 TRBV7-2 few TGTGCCAGCAGCCCGAGGATAGCAGGGGTTGGCGAGCAGTACTTC CASSPRIAGVGEQYF
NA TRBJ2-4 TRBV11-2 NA TGTGCCAGCAGCTTTAGTGGGGGGCGGGGAGCCAAAAACATTCAGTACTTC CASSFSGGRGAKNIQYF
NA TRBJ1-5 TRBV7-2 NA TGTGCCAGCAGCAAGCACGGGGGGACGGATCAGCCCCAGCATTTT CASSKHGGTDQPQHF
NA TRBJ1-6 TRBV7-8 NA TGTGCCAGCAGCCCGGGGGAGAGACCTAATTCACCCCTCCACTTT CASSPGERPNSPLHF
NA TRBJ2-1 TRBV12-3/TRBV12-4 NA TGTGCCAGCAGGGGGGATACTAGACACTACCCTTACAATGAGCAGTTCTTC CASRGDTRHYPYNEQFF
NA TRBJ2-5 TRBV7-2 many TGTGCCAGCAGCCGGATCCTGCGGGAGACCCAGTACTTC CASSRILRETQYF
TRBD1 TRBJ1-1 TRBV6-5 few TGTGCCAGCAGCAGAACAGGGGGACTGGCTTTCTTT CASSRTGGLAFF
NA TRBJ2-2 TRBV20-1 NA TGCAGTGCTAGGGGGACGCCCGGGGCCCACGGGGAGCTGTTTTTT CSARGTPGAHGELFF
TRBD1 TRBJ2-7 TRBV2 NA TGTGCCAGTATAGGGACAGGGGATCGAGGCGAGCAGTACTTC CASIGTGDRGEQYF
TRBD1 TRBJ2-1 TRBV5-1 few TGCGCCAGCAGCTTTTTCAGGGGGAGCTCCTACAATGAGCAGTTCTTC CASSFFRGSSYNEQFF
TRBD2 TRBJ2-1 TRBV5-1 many TGCGCCAGCAGCCCTAGACTAGCGGGAGGGTCGTCCAATGAGCAGTTCTTC CASSPRLAGGSSNEQFF
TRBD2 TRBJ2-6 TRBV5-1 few TGCGCCAGCAGCTTTCATAGCGGGAGGGAGGCTGGGGCCAACGTCCTGACTTTC CASSFHSGREAGANVLTF
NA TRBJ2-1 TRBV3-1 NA TGTGCCAGCAGCCAAGATGGAACAAGAAGATTGTTCTTC CASSQDGTRRLFF
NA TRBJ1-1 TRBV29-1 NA TGCAGCGTTGAGGAGGGGGGAGCTGAAGCTTTCTTT CSVEEGGAEAFF
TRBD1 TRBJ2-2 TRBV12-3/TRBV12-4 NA TGTGCCAGCAGACCTCGGACAGGGGCCACCGGGGAGCTGTTTTTT CASRPRTGATGELFF
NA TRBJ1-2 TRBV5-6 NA TGTGCCAGCAGCTTGGAATCCCTGCCTCCCTATGGCTACACCTTC CASSLESLPPYGYTF
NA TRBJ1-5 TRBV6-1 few TGTGCCAGCATATTGGACGGTGTCAATCAGCCCCAGCATTTT CASILDGVNQPQHF
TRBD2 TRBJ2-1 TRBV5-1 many TGCGCCAGCAGCTTGATGGCTAGCGGGAGGTCAAATGAGCAGTTCTTC CASSLMASGRSNEQFF
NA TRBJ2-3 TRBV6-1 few TGTGCCAGCAGACTCACACCTAGCACAGATACGCAGTATTTT CASRLTPSTDTQYF
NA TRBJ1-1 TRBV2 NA TGTGCCAGCAGACCCGGGACGTGGGGCATGAACACTGAAGCTTTCTTT CASRPGTWGMNTEAFF